Detailed here is one T cell receptor (beta chain). Antigen: not known. This record belongs to a study of cytomegalovirus exposure and HLA in healthy donors. The wider study: In terms of ancestry, the Caucasian-associated cluster contained about 80% of the 300 to 400 genotyped donors. Notes on the study in general: TCR beta sequences reportedly predicted most subjects' HLA-A and HLA-B alleles accurately. HLA allele associations emerged for 17,000 or so TCR beta sequences in a later analysis, at 0.05 false discovery rate. In a later analysis, TCR beta V- and J-gene trimming was associated with a missense DCLRE1C variant.

Researchers ran the PCR with 60 Vbeta and 13 Jbeta primers. Some clones are missing from TCRdb's copy, which holds only in-frame ones; the method was immunoSEQ multiplex PCR. This table holds some 57,000 clones, about 81% found once. This CDR3 comprises 13 residues. The germline CDR1 and CDR2 sequences are SQVTM and ANQGSEA. V gave up 0 bases and J gave up 7 bases, with 10 bases separating them. This TCR came from a woman in her 30s in good health and CMV-seronegative. This chain connects TRBV29-1 to TRBJ2-1; D is perhaps TRBD1 (5 bases). Sequences were obtained from PBMCs. This chain's CDR3 is CSVEEVAGNEQFF. The CDR3 DNA follows: TGCAGCGTTGAAGAAGTTGCAGGGAATGAGCAGTTCTTC.